This T cell receptor beta chain was identified in a study of T-cell memory formation after mild COVID-19. MiXCR, applied by TCRdb to the 5' RACE reads, yields one record per CDR3 protein. The table lists some 450,000 distinct CDR3 sequences, 15% to 20% of them singletons. This CDR3 is 14 amino acids long. From germline, CDR1 is MNHNS and CDR2 SASEGT. The germline V and J ends were trimmed by 2 bases and 4 bases, with 9 bases remaining between them. This sequence originates from a man younger than 35 who had mild COVID-19 (a few samples of this study predate the infection). Cell type and time point are not known. Sequencing was performed on PBMCs or a T cell subset sorted from them (not recorded which). The chain uses TRBV6-1 and TRBJ2-1; D not certain. The DNA for the CDR3 is TGTGCCAGCAGTGAATCATCGGCTTACAATGAGCAGTTCTTC. It yields the protein CASSESSAYNEQFF.